This TCR beta chain originates from a study of identical twins. Looked up from germline, CDR1 is DFQATT and CDR2 is SNEGSKA (reference sequence). The CDR3 covers 14 residues. V lost 5 bases and J lost 0, with 14 bases in between. A template switching step contributed a universal primer site, while unique molecular identifiers were present in the cDNA. TCRdb independently ran MiXCR on the 5' RACE reads; one entry per CDR3 protein. The repertoire consists of fewer than 350,000 distinct CDR3 sequences, with approximately 8% occurring once and the leading ten covering about 2.1%. The data also belong to a second study, concerning yellow fever vaccine responses in identical twins.

The chain links TRBV20-1 to TRBJ2-7; D is unresolved. This clonotype was obtained from a woman aged 18-29 years in good health. The material sequenced was memory (CD45RO+) T cells sorted from blood. CDR3 coding DNA: TGCAGTGCTCGGCCCGACCAGTCCTCCTACGAGCAGTACTTC. Protein sequence: CSARPDQSSYEQYF.